The clone carrying this T cell receptor (beta chain) showed up just once. As yet, its antigen is unknown. The data originate from a study of human T cells and chemical hapten exposure. Points from the study as a whole: With alopecia, donors may have immune responses unlike healthy people's.

TCRdb re-derived calls from the RACE reads in MiXCR, one entry per CDR3 protein. The sample lists 180,000 or so distinct CDR3 sequences; 24% were seen once. The CDR3 is made up of 13 amino acids. Germline loops: CDR1 LGHDT, CDR2 YNNKEL (reference sequence). V lost 6 bases and J lost 5, with 14 bases in between. The time point was: patch test 3, about 24 weeks after DPC sensitization. Treatment noted: therapeutic diphenylcyclopropenone sensitization with weekly scalp DPC. The origin of this receptor is a woman aged 40 to 49 with alopecia areata. Some clones in this sample may be carry-over from other donors' samples. Sequenced material: whole blood, taken in connection with sensitization to the hapten diphenylcyclopropenone (DPC). This chain connects TRBV3-1 to TRBJ2-7, with D perhaps matching TRBD1 (7 bases). DNA of the CDR3: TGTGCCAGCAGGGAGGGGGCTGGGAACGAGCAGTACTTC. Residues: CASREGAGNEQYF.